This TCR beta chain was recovered during a study of CD4 and CD8 cells across lung adenocarcinoma regions. TCRdb passed the PCR reads through MiXCR, listing each CDR3 protein once. Of around 15,000 distinct CDR3 sequences listed, 35% to 55% are singletons. Trimming took off 5 bases at V and 7 bases at J, with 14 bases between the two ends. The CDR3 loop spans 13 amino acids. The sample consisted of CD4+ T cells from the center of a lung tumor. The chain employs TRBV12-3 or TRBV12-4 and TRBJ1-2; D gene ambiguous. This sequence originates from a male donor with lung adenocarcinoma. The CD4 and CD8 labels of this study may be unreliable. The CDR3 here is CASSPTAAGGYTF. The CDR3 region has the DNA TGTGCCAGCAGTCCAACAGCCGCTGGTGGCTACACCTTC.